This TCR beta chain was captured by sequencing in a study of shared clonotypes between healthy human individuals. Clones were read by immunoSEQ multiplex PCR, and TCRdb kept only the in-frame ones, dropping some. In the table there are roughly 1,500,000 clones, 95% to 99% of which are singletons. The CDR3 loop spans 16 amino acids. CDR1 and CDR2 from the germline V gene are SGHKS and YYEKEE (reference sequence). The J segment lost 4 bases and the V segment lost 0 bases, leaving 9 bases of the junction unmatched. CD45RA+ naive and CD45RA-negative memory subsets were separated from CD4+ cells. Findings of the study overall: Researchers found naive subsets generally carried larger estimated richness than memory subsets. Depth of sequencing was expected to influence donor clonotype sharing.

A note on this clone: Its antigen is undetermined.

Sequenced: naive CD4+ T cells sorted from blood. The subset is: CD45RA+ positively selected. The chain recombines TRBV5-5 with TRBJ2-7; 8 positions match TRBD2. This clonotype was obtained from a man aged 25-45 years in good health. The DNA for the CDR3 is TGTGCCAGCAGCTTGGTACCTAGCGGGCTTGCTTACGAGCAGTACTTC. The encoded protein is CASSLVPSGLAYEQYF.